This is a list of T cell receptor beta chains from one sample in a study of blood T cell repertoires in COVID-19. Data came from immunoSEQ multiplex PCR; TCRdb stores just in-frame clones and leaves some out. The sample has approximately 210,000 clones, approximately 90% seen once. Sequenced sample: peripheral blood. Receptor source: a man under 40 with acute or convalescent COVID-19. Both conserved end residues are part of each CDR3. The D gene is left open where the match is weak.

CDR3 DNA	CDR3 protein	V gene	J gene	D gene
TGTGCCAGCGAAGAGGGCCCGAACACCGGGGAGCTGTTTTTT	CASEEGPNTGELFF	TRBV5-4	TRBJ2-2	NA
TGTGCCTGGAAGCAGGGGGCCACAGGAAACACCATATATTTT	CAWKQGATGNTIYF	TRBV30	TRBJ1-3	TRBD1
TGTGCCAGCATTCGGACAGCAGATTACGAGCAGTACTTC	CASIRTADYEQYF	TRBV6-5	TRBJ2-7	NA
TGTGCCAGCAGTTTTAGAGGTCCTGAAGCTTTCTTT	CASSFRGPEAFF	TRBV12-3/TRBV12-4	TRBJ1-1	NA
TGTGCCAGCAGTAGGGACAGGGACTATGGCTACACCTTC	CASSRDRDYGYTF	TRBV27	TRBJ1-2	TRBD1
TGTGCTAGTGCTTTGAGGGAGTCTGGAAACACCATATATTTT	CASALRESGNTIYF	TRBV12-5	TRBJ1-3	NA
TGCGCCAGCATGGGGGAGGGGTCCTACGAGCAGTACTTC	CASMGEGSYEQYF	TRBV5-1	TRBJ2-7	TRBD2
TGTGCCAGTCACAGGGGACTCTCTGGAAACACCATATATTTT	CASHRGLSGNTIYF	TRBV28	TRBJ1-3	TRBD1
TGTGCCAGCAGCTTAGACCACCCAGGGACAGGGGTCGAAAAACTGTTTTTT	CASSLDHPGTGVEKLFF	TRBV7-8	TRBJ1-4	TRBD1
TGTGCCAGCAGTGAATGGGCCTCGGGGGTTCTTGCGGATACGCAGTATTTT	CASSEWASGVLADTQYF	TRBV25-1	TRBJ2-3	NA
TGTGCCAGCAGTTACTCGAGGCTGGTTACAGGGGCCTCCTACGAGCAGTACTTC	CASSYSRLVTGASYEQYF	TRBV6-2/TRBV6-3	TRBJ2-7	TRBD1
TGTGCCAGCAGTTACGCCTTAGGAGGGACCGGGGAGCTGTTTTTT	CASSYALGGTGELFF	TRBV6-6	TRBJ2-2	NA
TGTGCCAGTAGTTTCGACAAGTTCGGTACGCAGTATTTT	CASSFDKFGTQYF	TRBV19	TRBJ2-3	NA
TGTGCCAGCAGTCCCGGACTAACTGCGAACACCGGGGAGCTGTTTTTT	CASSPGLTANTGELFF	TRBV6-2/TRBV6-3	TRBJ2-2	NA